Each of the 27 T cell receptor beta chains below was sequenced from the same sample in a study of blood T cell repertoires in COVID-19. Sequencing was performed with immunoSEQ multiplex PCR; in TCRdb, only in-frame clones are kept and a portion is missing. The repertoire holds tens of thousands of clones, with more than 80% as singletons. Sequencing was carried out using peripheral blood. These receptors came from a human donor in a cohort sampled during active COVID-19.

The chain uses TRBV6-1 and TRBJ1-2; 7 bases agree with TRBD1. CDR3 length: 13 residues. With V trimmed by 3 bases and J by 2 bases, 0 bases remained unmatched. Germline lookup yields CDR1 MNHNS and CDR2 SASEGT. CDR3 protein: CASSEGQNYGYTF. The CDR3 bases are TGTGCCAGCAGTGAGGGACAGAACTATGGCTACACCTTC.

V is TRBV6-5 and J is TRBJ1-4; D remains unclear. Trimming pared 9 bases from V and 3 bases from J, leaving 11 bases between. Germline V CDR1 and CDR2: MNHEY, SVGAGI. The CDR3 sequence is 13 residues long. The CDR3 loop is CASRPGANEKLFF. Here the CDR3 DNA reads TGTGCCAGTCGGCCGGGAGCTAATGAAAAACTGTTTTTT.

The rearrangement links TRBV5-1 to TRBJ2-1; TRBD2 agrees at 16 bases. The CDR3 has 17 amino acids. Trimming at V came to 3 bases and at J to 4 bases, leaving 4 bases not matched to a gene. Germline V lookup: CDR1 SGHRS, CDR2 YFSETQ. The CDR3 coding sequence is TGCGCCAGCAGCTACGGGACTAGCGGGGGGGCTTACAATGAGCAGTTCTTC. Its protein is CASSYGTSGGAYNEQFF.

The chain combines TRBV6-4 with TRBJ2-3; 8 bases align to TRBD2. Germline V lookup: CDR1 MRHNA, CDR2 SNTAGT. The CDR3 length is 14 residues. V shed 3 bases, J shed 4 bases, and the junction held 3 bases outside the gene matches. In nucleotides, the CDR3 is TGTGCCAGCAGTGAAAAAGCGGGGGCAGATACGCAGTATTTT. It codes for CASSEKAGADTQYF.

The chain uses TRBV5-6 and TRBJ1-3; TRBD1 is a possible D gene (6 bases). In germline, CDR1 is SGHDT, CDR2 YYEEEE. CDR3 length: 14 amino acids. V lost 5 bases to trimming and J lost 2 bases, with 11 bases between them. CDR3 sequence (DNA): TGTGCCAGCAGGCTCAGGGGCCCTGGAAACACCATATATTTT. It is translated as CASRLRGPGNTIYF.

In this sample, this clone turned up once. The V and J genes are TRBV10-3 and TRBJ2-2, with 9 positions matching TRBD1. The trim removed 6 bases at V and 3 bases at J, leaving 8 bases unmatched. CDR3 length: 16 amino acids. The V gene's germline CDR1 is ENHRY and CDR2 SYGVKD. In DNA, the CDR3 is TGTGCCATCAGGGGGGGACAGGGTTTATACACCGGGGAGCTGTTTTTT. This sequence encodes CAIRGGQGLYTGELFF.

The chain links TRBV7-2 to TRBJ2-7; 7 nucleotides align to TRBD1. The germline CDR1 and CDR2 sequences are SGHTA and FQGNSA. The CDR3 has 14 amino acids. The junction had 4 bases not matched to a gene; V was cut back by 5 bases and J by 0 bases. CDR3 amino acids: CASSRDRASYEQYF. The CDR3, as DNA: TGTGCCAGCAGCAGGGACAGAGCCTCCTACGAGCAGTACTTC.

The chain employs TRBV7-9 and TRBJ1-2; the D is unclear. V gave up 10 bases and J gave up 2 bases, with 14 bases separating them. CDR1 and CDR2 from the germline V gene are SEHNR and FQNEAQ (reference sequence). The CDR3 length is 13 residues. The CDR3 DNA sequence: TGTGCCACCACGAAAACAGTAAACTATGGCTACACCTTC. The encoded protein is CATTKTVNYGYTF. Full variable domain (outside the CDR3, taken from reference TRBV7-9 and TRBJ1-2): DTGVSQNPRHKITKRGQNVTFRCDPISEHNRLYWYRQTLGQGPEFLTYFQNEAQLEKSRLLSDRFSAERPKGSFSTLEIQRTEQGDSAMYLCATTKTVNYGYTFGSGTRLTVV.

J is TRBJ2-5 and V is TRBV5-8, with 10 bases lining up with TRBD2. The trim removed 0 bases at V and 3 bases at J, leaving 8 bases unmatched. Germline V gene data show CDR1 as SGHTS and CDR2 as YDEGEE. The CDR3 sequence is 17 residues long. In DNA, the CDR3 is TGTGCCAGCAGCTTGGCAGTTTCCAGCGGGGGGGAAGAGACCCAGTACTTC. It is translated as CASSLAVSSGGEETQYF. Variable domain in full (rest from reference TRBV5-8 and TRBJ2-5): EAGVTQSPTHLIKTRGQQATLRCSPISGHTSVYWYQQALGLGLQFLLWYDEGEERNRGNFPPRFSGRQFPNYSSELNVNALELEDSALYLCASSLAVSSGGEETQYFGPGTRLLVL.

The rearrangement links TRBV30 to TRBJ1-1, with a possible D match to TRBD1 (5 bases). The CDR3 is 14 amino acids. The germline V gene encodes CDR1 GTSNPN and CDR2 SVGIG (reference sequence). Trimming stripped 7 bases from V and 5 bases from J, with 20 bases between. CDR3 region: CASGGKGLRTEAFF. The CDR3 DNA reads as TGTGCCTCGGGGGGGAAGGGGTTGAGAACTGAAGCTTTCTTT.

This rearrangement joins TRBV7-2 to TRBJ1-1; 10 positions match TRBD1. V trimming: 5 bases; J trimming: 1 base; junction bases outside the gene matches: 4. The length of the CDR3 is 15 residues. Germline CDR1 is SGHTA and CDR2 is FQGNSA. The CDR3 loop reads CASSVTGGGNTEAFF. The CDR3 DNA reads TGTGCCAGCAGCGTGACAGGGGGCGGGAACACTGAAGCTTTCTTT.

The chain has TRBV7-3 and TRBJ1-2; the match to TRBD1 covers 8 bases. There are 16 residues in the CDR3. The V gene's germline CDR1 is SGHTA and CDR2 FQGTGA. V shed 5 bases, J shed 4 bases, and the junction held 12 bases outside the gene matches. The CDR3 sequence: CASSPSGGASRYGYTF. CDR3 in DNA: TGTGCCAGCAGCCCCTCAGGGGGCGCGAGTCGCTATGGCTACACCTTC. The entire variable domain, with the rest obtained from reference TRBV7-3 and TRBJ1-2, is as follows: GAGVSQTPSNKVTEKGKYVELRCDPISGHTALYWYRQSLGQGPEFLIYFQGTGAADDSGLPNDRFFAVRPEGSVSTLKIQRTERGDSAVYLCASSPSGGASRYGYTFGSGTRLTVV.

The rearrangement links TRBV20-1 to TRBJ1-4; D not resolved. V lost 3 bases to trimming and J lost 8 bases, with 7 bases between them. CDR3 length: 11 residues. The germline V gene has CDR1 DFQATT and CDR2 SNEGSKA (reference sequence). The CDR3 nucleotides read TGCAGTGCTAGGGAGCTCGAAAAACTGTTTTTT. Its protein is CSARELEKLFF.

The count of this clone is one. The rearrangement joins TRBV2 to TRBJ2-7; 8 bases map to TRBD1. Trimming took 1 base from V and 4 from J; bases not matched to a gene: 9. Germline CDR1 and CDR2: SNHLY and FYNNEI. There are 16 residues in the CDR3. In DNA form, the CDR3 reads TGTGCCAGCAGTGAAGGTCTGTCAGGGGGCGTTTACGAGCAGTACTTC. Translated, it gives CASSEGLSGGVYEQYF.

The chain links TRBV10-3 to TRBJ1-4, with a tentative D call TRBD1 (5 bases). CDR1 and CDR2 from the germline V gene are ENHRY and SYGVKD. The CDR3 has 13 amino acids. V lost 4 bases and J lost 7, with 10 bases in between. The CDR3 coding sequence is TGTGCCATCAGTGGGGGCAGTGGTGAAAAACTGTTTTTT. Its protein product is CAISGGSGEKLFF.

The rearrangement links TRBV5-4 to TRBJ2-3; weak D call: TRBD2 (6 bases). Germline V gene data show CDR1 as SGHNT and CDR2 as YYREEE (reference sequence). Trimming removed 8 bases from V and 3 bases from J, with 16 bases in between. There are 14 residues in the CDR3. CDR3 DNA: TGTGCCAGTCGTCGGGACTCTGGTACAGATACGCAGTATTTT. It is translated as CASRRDSGTDTQYF.

V is TRBV19 and J is TRBJ2-2, with 7 bases identical to TRBD1. The CDR3 contains 15 residues. Trimming cost V 4 bases and J 4 bases; bases outside gene matches: 6. CDR1 is LNHDA and CDR2 is SQIVND in the germline V gene (reference sequence). For the CDR3, the DNA is TGTGCCAGTAGTAACAACAGGGGATCCACCGGGGAGCTGTTTTTT. Amino acids: CASSNNRGSTGELFF.

The rearrangement joins TRBV7-8 to TRBJ2-3; a possible D gene is TRBD2 (5 bases). Trimming pared 0 bases from V and 3 bases from J, leaving 13 bases between. Per the germline V gene, CDR1 is SGHVS and CDR2 is FQNEAQ. CDR3 length: 16 amino acids. The chain's CDR3 is CASSLAGKRMTDTQYF. The CDR3 DNA is TGTGCCAGCAGCTTAGCGGGGAAGCGGATGACAGATACGCAGTATTTT.

This rearrangement joins TRBV5-4 to TRBJ1-1; 8 nucleotides line up with TRBD1. The germline V gene has CDR1 SGHNT and CDR2 YYREEE (reference sequence). V lost 4 bases to trimming and J lost 1 base; unmatched junction nucleotides: 3. The CDR3 totals 14 residues. The CDR3 DNA is TGTGCCAGCAGCGTACAGGGGGGGAACACTGAAGCTTTCTTT. This gives the protein CASSVQGGNTEAFF. The whole variable domain, remainder taken from reference TRBV5-4 and TRBJ1-1, is ETGVTQSPTHLIKTRGQQVTLRCSSQSGHNTVSWYQQALGQGPQFIFQYYREEENGRGNFPPRFSGLQFPNYSSELNVNALELDDSALYLCASSVQGGNTEAFFGQGTRLTVV.

V is TRBV5-4 and J is TRBJ2-5, with 7 bases fitting TRBD1. This CDR3 is 12 amino acids long. Germline V gives CDR1 SGHNT, CDR2 YYREEE (reference sequence). The V gene end was trimmed by 4 bases and the J gene end by 5 bases; junction bases not matched to a gene: 2. This CDR3 reads CASSTRGETQYF. CDR3 coding DNA: TGTGCCAGCAGCACCAGGGGGGAGACCCAGTACTTC.

The chain has TRBV4-3 and TRBJ1-6; D may be TRBD1 (5 bases). The CDR3 is 13 amino acids. Trimming took 9 bases from V and 7 from J, leaving 13 bases between them. Germline CDR1 reads LGHNA; CDR2 reads YSLEER. This CDR3 is CASSGTANSPLHF. The CDR3 coding sequence is TGCGCCAGTTCCGGGACTGCAAATTCACCCCTCCACTTT.

V is TRBV11-2 and J is TRBJ2-1, with D possibly TRBD2 on 6 matching bases. Germline CDR1 is SGHAT and CDR2 is FQNNGV. This CDR3 spans 14 amino acids. Between the trimmed V and J ends, which lost 2 bases and 10 bases, there was a span of 15 bases. CDR3 coding DNA: TGTGCCAGCAGCTTATCGCGGGGTAACGGCGAGCAGTTCTTC. Its protein is CASSLSRGNGEQFF. The variable domain in full, completed from reference TRBV11-2 and TRBJ2-1, reads EAGVAQSPRYKIIEKRQSVAFWCNPISGHATLYWYQQILGQGPKLLIQFQNNGVVDDSQLPKDRFSAERLKGVDSTLKIQPAKLEDSAVYLCASSLSRGNGEQFFGPGTRLTVL.

V is TRBV19 and J is TRBJ1-2; TRBD1 aligns across 8 bases. Trimming cost V 6 bases and J 7 bases; bases outside gene matches: 13. This CDR3 has 15 amino acids. Germline CDR1 reads LNHDA; CDR2 reads SQIVND (reference sequence). CDR3 sequence reads: CASRPAGQVGRGYTF. In DNA, the CDR3 is TGTGCCAGTAGACCGGCGGGACAGGTGGGCCGTGGCTACACCTTC.

The chain has TRBV2 and TRBJ1-1; weak D call: TRBD1 (5 bases). V was cut by 4 bases and J by 6 bases, with 15 bases left in between. CDR3 size: 14 residues. From germline, CDR1 is SNHLY and CDR2 FYNNEI. The CDR3 DNA reads TGTGCCAGCAGTGTATCCCGGGGGTCCGCTGAAGCTTTCTTT. Encoded protein: CASSVSRGSAEAFF.

The V gene is TRBV2, the J gene TRBJ2-4; 7 nucleotides match TRBD1. V trimming: 8 bases; J trimming: 2 bases; junction bases outside the gene matches: 6. The CDR3 runs 14 residues. The germline CDR1 and CDR2 sequences are SNHLY and FYNNEI. CDR3 amino acids: CASQQGPTKNIQYF. CDR3 nucleotides: TGTGCCAGCCAACAGGGGCCGACCAAAAACATTCAGTACTTC.

The rearrangement links TRBV6-5 to TRBJ2-7, with TRBD2 matching 9 bases. Trimming removed 6 bases from V and 4 bases from J; junction bases left unmatched: 4. Per germline, CDR1 MNHEY and CDR2 SVGAGI. CDR3 length equals 13 residues. This CDR3 is CASSQAGGYEQYF. In nucleotides, the CDR3 is TGTGCCAGCAGCCAAGCGGGGGGTTACGAGCAGTACTTC.

The V call is TRBV11-2, the J call TRBJ1-2; a weak D match, TRBD1 (6 bases). The CDR3 is made up of 15 amino acids. Trimming removed 1 base at V and 7 bases at J, with 16 bases between. Germline V gene data show CDR1 as SGHAT and CDR2 as FQNNGV. The CDR3 DNA is TGTGCCAGCAGCTTAGCCTGGACAGCCCGGGGTGGCTACACCTTC. It encodes CASSLAWTARGGYTF.